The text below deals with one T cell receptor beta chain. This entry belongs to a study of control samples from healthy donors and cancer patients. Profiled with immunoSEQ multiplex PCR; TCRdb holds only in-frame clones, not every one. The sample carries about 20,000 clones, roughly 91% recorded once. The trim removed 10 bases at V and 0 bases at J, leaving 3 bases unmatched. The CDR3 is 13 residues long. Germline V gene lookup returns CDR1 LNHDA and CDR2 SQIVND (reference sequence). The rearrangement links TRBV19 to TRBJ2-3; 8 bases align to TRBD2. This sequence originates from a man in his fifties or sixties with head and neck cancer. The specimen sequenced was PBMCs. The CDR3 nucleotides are TGTGCCACCGGGGGGGGGAGCACAGATACGCAGTATTTT. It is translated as CATGGGSTDTQYF.